The T cell receptor (beta chain) described here comes from a study of Graves' ophthalmopathy and Graves' hyperthyroidism. Regarding the study as a whole: Most clonotypes expanded in thyroid above 0.001 frequency were present in blood too. The model predicted progression of ophthalmopathy with a sensitivity of roughly 66%, and its specificity was around 72%. A roughly 83% specificity and 85% to 90% sensitivity were achieved by a 13-signature model that separated ophthalmopathy from stable hyperthyroidism.

For repertoire sequencing, the TCR beta CDR3 regions were amplified from RNA transcripts. The library came from an HTBI-primed first-round RT-PCR and a second-round multiplex PCR. MiXCR, run by TCRdb on the multiplex PCR reads, gives a single entry per CDR3 protein. In the table there are about 480,000 distinct CDR3 sequences, under 15% of which are singletons. This clonotype was counted many times. Its cognate antigen is unknown. Those donors who had ophthalmopathy presented with moderate-to-severe activity, a CAS of ≥3, a NOSPECS of ≥4 and a duration under 3 months. This CDR3 region has 14 residues. The germline V gene has CDR1 SGHRS and CDR2 YFSETQ. The V and J ends lost 5 bases and 2 bases respectively, with 13 bases between them.

The V and J genes are TRBV5-1 and TRBJ1-2; perhaps TRBD1 as D (5 bases). Source material: blood. The sequence was collected from a young woman with Graves' ophthalmopathy. As DNA, the CDR3 is TGCGCCAGCAGACCCGACAGAGCCAACTATGGCTACACCTTC. Its protein product is CASRPDRANYGYTF.